This T cell receptor beta chain derives from a study of T cell responses to AZD1222 COVID-19 vaccine. Study-level points and caveats: Baseline antibody screening turned up just a handful of seropositive AZD1222 recipients. No repertoire was sampled before or during the peak T cell response, only after it. A mostly white British donor set with more females was recruited, and clonal diversity was possibly underestimated. Recipients of two AZD1222 doses showed rising Spike-specific TCR breadth and depth.

The data were produced by immunoSEQ multiplex PCR, yet TCRdb's version contains in-frame clones alone and is incomplete. The sample shows over 150,000 clones, approximately 87% of them seen only once. Regarding this clone: Its antigen is not identified.

This clonotype was sampled from an adult who received the AZD1222 COVID-19 vaccine. Source: peripheral blood, taken 28 days after the second AZD1222 dose.

CDR3 sequence (DNA): TGTGCCAGCAGCCGGGGGGACAGGGGCTCGTCCGAGCAGTACTTC. Residues: CASSRGDRGSSEQYF. The rearrangement uses TRBV5-8 and TRBJ2-7; 10 bases are shared with TRBD1. Germline CDR1 and CDR2: SGHTS and YDEGEE. CDR3 length equals 15 residues. After removal of 4 bases from V and 6 bases from J, the junction contained 10 bases not matched to a gene.